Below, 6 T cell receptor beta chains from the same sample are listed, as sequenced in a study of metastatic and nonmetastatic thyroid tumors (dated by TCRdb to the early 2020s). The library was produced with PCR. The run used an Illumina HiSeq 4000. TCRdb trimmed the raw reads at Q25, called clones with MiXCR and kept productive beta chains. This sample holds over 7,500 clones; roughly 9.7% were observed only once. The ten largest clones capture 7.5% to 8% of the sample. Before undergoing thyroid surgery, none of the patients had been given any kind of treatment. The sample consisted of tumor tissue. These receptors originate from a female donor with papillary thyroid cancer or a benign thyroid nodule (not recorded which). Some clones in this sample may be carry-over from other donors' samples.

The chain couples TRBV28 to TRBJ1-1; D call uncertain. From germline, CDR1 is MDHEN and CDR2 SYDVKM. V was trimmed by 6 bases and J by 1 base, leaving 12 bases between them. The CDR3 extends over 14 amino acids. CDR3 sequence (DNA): TGTGCCAGCAGGCATAGACCTTCGAACACTGAAGCTTTCTTT. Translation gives CASRHRPSNTEAFF.

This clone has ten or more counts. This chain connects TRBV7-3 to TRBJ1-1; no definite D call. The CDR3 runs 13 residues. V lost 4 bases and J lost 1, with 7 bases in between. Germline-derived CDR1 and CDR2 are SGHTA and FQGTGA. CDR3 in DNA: TGTGCCAGCAGCTCGGCATGGAACACTGAAGCTTTCTTT. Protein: CASSSAWNTEAFF. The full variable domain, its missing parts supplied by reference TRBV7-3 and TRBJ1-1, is GAGVSQTPSNKVTEKGKYVELRCDPISGHTALYWYRQSLGQGPEFLIYFQGTGAADDSGLPNDRFFAVRPEGSVSTLKIQRTERGDSAVYLCASSSAWNTEAFFGQGTRLTVV.

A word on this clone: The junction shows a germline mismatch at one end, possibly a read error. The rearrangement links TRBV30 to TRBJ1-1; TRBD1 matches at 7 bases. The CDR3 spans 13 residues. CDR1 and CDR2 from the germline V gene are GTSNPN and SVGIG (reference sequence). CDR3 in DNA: TGTGCCTGGAGTGTAGACAGGGCCACTGAGGCTTTCTTT. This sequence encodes CAWSVDRATEAFF.

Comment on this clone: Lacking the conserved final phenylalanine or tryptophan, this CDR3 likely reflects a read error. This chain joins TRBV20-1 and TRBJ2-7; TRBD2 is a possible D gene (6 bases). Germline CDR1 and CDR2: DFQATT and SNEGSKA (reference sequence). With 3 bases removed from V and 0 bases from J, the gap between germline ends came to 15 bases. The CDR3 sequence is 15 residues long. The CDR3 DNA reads TGCAGTGCTAGTCGGTCTAGCGTGAGCTCCTACGAGCAGTACGCC. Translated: CSASRSSVSSYEQYA.

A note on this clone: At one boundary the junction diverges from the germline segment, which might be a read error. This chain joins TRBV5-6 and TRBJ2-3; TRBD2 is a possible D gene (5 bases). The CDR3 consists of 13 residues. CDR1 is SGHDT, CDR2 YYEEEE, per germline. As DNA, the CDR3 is TGTGCCATCAGCGGTCACTCCACAGATATGCAGTATTTT. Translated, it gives CAISGHSTDMQYF.

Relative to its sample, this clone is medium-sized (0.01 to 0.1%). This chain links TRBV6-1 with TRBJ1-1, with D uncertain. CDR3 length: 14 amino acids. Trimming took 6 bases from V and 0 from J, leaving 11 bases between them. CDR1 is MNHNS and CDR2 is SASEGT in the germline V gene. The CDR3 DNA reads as TGTGCCAGCAGCCCCTTTGGCATGAACACTGAAGCTTTCTTT. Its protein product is CASSPFGMNTEAFF.